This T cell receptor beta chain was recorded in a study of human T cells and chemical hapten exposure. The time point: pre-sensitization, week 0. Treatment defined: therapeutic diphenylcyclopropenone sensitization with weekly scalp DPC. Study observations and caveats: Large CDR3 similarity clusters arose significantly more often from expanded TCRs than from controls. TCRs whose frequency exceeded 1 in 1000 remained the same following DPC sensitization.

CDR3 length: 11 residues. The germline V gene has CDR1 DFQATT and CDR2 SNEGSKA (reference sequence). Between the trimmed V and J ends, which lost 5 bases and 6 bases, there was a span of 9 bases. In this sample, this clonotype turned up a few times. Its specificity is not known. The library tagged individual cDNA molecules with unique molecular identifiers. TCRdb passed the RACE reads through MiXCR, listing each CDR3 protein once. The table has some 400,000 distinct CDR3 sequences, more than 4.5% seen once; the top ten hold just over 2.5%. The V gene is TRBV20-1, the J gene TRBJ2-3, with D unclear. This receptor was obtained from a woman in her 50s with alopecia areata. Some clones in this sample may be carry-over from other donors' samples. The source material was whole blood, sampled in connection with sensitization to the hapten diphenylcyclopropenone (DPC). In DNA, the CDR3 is TGCAGTGCTGGGAAGATGGATACGCAGTATTTT. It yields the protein CSAGKMDTQYF.